These 6 T cell receptor beta chains share one sample of origin, sequenced in a study of OX40 agonist ivuxolimab in advanced cancers. The assay was immunoSEQ multiplex PCR, and TCRdb's table has in-frame clones only and misses some. The table includes about 77,000 clones, roughly 88% detected once. The source material was CD4+ or CD8+ T cells sorted from blood, sampled in a trial of the OX40 agonist ivuxolimab. The origin of the receptors is an adult with an advanced solid tumor such as melanoma, head and neck, liver or kidney cancer.

The genes are TRBV10-3 and TRBJ2-1, with TRBD2 identical over 7 bases. Germline V CDR1 and CDR2: ENHRY, SYGVKD. The length of the CDR3 is 15 residues. Germline trimming cut 4 bases from V and 1 base from J; bases unmatched to any gene: 4. The CDR3, as DNA: TGTGCCATCAGTGTTCAGCGGGGTTCCTACAATGAGCAGTTCTTC. Its protein product is CAISVQRGSYNEQFF.

V and J are TRBV6-5 and TRBJ1-1; D remains ambiguous. Trimming took off 3 bases at V and 5 bases at J, with 10 bases between the two ends. The CDR3 consists of 13 residues. The V gene's germline CDR1 is MNHEY and CDR2 SVGAGI. CDR3 in amino acids: CASSYGRETEAFF. The CDR3 DNA reads TGTGCCAGCAGTTATGGAAGGGAAACTGAAGCTTTCTTT.

The genes are TRBV19 and TRBJ1-5; D is undetermined. With 3 bases removed from V and 3 bases from J, the gap between germline ends came to 9 bases. Germline V gene sequence: CDR1 LNHDA, CDR2 SQIVND (reference sequence). There are 14 residues in the CDR3. DNA for the CDR3: TGTGCCAGTAGTATCCCCTCGGACAATCAGCCCCAGCATTTT. This sequence encodes CASSIPSDNQPQHF.

This clone has a handful of counts. The chain carries TRBV5-1 and TRBJ2-5; 9 bases align to TRBD1. This CDR3 contains 14 residues. Trimming cost V 4 bases and J 3 bases; bases outside gene matches: 4. The V gene's germline CDR1 is SGHRS and CDR2 YFSETQ. The CDR3 protein is CASSKDRGEETQYF. CDR3 DNA sequence: TGCGCCAGCAGCAAAGACAGGGGGGAAGAGACCCAGTACTTC. Supplemented by reference TRBV5-1 and TRBJ2-5, the full variable domain reads KAGVTQTPRYLIKTRGQQVTLSCSPISGHRSVSWYQQTPGQGLQFLFEYFSETQRNKGNFPGRFSGRQFSNSRSEMNVSTLELGDSALYLCASSKDRGEETQYFGPGTRLLVL.

The chain is built from TRBV7-8 and TRBJ1-1, with D unresolved. The CDR3 is 13 residues long. Germline V lookup: CDR1 SGHVS, CDR2 FQNEAQ. V lost 6 bases and J lost 8, with 16 bases in between. The CDR3 region has the DNA TGTGCCAGCAGGGAGACCTGGGAGAGCGAAGCTTTCTTT. Residues: CASRETWESEAFF.

The rearrangement joins TRBV7-9 to TRBJ2-3, with 7 bases lining up with TRBD1. The CDR3 length is 15 residues. V dropped 5 bases and J dropped 0; count of bases not matched to a gene: 5. CDR1 and CDR2 from the germline V gene are SEHNR and FQNEAQ (reference sequence). In DNA, the CDR3 is TGTGCCAGCAGCCAGGGACAGCTTAGCACAGATACGCAGTATTTT. Amino acid sequence: CASSQGQLSTDTQYF.